This T cell receptor (beta chain) was found in a study of regulatory T cells in long-lasting Graves disease. Study overall: Antithyroid drug intake by newly diagnosed Graves' patients had lasted under 3 months. Findings of the study overall: The persistent group shared around 3,000 public clonotypes, more than the approximately 970 shared by new patients. Accuracy could have been hurt by small sample size.

This clonotype was seen many times. The target antigen is unknown. Trimming left V 7 bases short and J 1 base short, with 10 bases between. This CDR3 comprises 13 residues. Germline lookup yields CDR1 WSHSY and CDR2 SAAADI. Arm-PCR of CDR3 regions with iRepertoire HTBI primers generated TCR beta libraries. A single record per CDR3 protein comes from TCRdb applying MiXCR to the multiplex PCR reads. The sample lists hundreds of thousands of distinct CDR3 sequences, approximately 15% occurring once. The time point is: newly diagnosed GD, antithyroid drugs for less than 3 months. The TCR library was made from RNA extracted from PBMCs. These records were also assigned to another study, of T cells in Graves' hyperthyroidism and ophthalmopathy.

Material: peripheral blood mononuclear cells (PBMCs), obtained at new diagnosis, from a patient treated with antithyroid drugs. The sequence derives from a woman aged 30 to 39 with Graves disease. V gene TRBV10-2 combines with J gene TRBJ1-1; D is possibly TRBD1 (5 bases). CDR3 in amino acids: CASNTGANTEAFF. DNA for the CDR3: TGCGCCAGCAATACAGGAGCGAACACTGAAGCTTTCTTT.